This record covers a single T cell receptor (beta chain). The antigen is not known. Trimming at V came to 5 bases and at J to 4 bases, leaving 19 bases not matched to a gene. Germline assignment: CDR1 SGHAT and CDR2 FQDESV (reference sequence). The CDR3 runs 18 residues. This entry comes from a study of OX40 agonist ivuxolimab in advanced cancers. Whole-study context: Under the entry rules, prior anti-PD-1, anti-PD-L1 or anti-CTLA-4 therapy was allowed, and about 40% had some.

Study findings and constraints: Expanded peripheral T-cell antigen specificity went undetermined. Fewer expanded clones were found on average in CD4+ than in CD8+ T cells.

Measured with immunoSEQ multiplex PCR; TCRdb has only the in-frame clones, and not every one. The data show about 62,000 clones, around 90% seen once. The specimen comprised CD4+ or CD8+ T cells sorted from blood, sampled in a trial of the OX40 agonist ivuxolimab. The clonotype originates from an adult with an advanced solid tumor such as melanoma, head and neck, liver or kidney cancer. This chain uses TRBV11-1 with TRBJ1-2, with TRBD1 matching over 7 bases. CDR3: CASSPPDRASQWGYGYTF. The DNA of the CDR3 is TGTGCCAGCAGCCCGCCCGACAGGGCGAGTCAATGGGGCTATGGCTACACCTTC.